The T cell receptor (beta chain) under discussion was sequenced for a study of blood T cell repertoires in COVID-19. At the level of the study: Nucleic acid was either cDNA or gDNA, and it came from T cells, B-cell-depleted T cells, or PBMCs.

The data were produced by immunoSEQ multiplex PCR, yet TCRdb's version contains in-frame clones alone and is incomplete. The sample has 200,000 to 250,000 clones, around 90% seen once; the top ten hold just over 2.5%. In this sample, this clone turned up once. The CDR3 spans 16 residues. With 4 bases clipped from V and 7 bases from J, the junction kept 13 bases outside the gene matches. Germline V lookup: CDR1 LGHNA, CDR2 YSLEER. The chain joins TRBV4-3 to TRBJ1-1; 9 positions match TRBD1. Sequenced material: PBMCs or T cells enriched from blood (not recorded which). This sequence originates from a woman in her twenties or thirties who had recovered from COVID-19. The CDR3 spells CASSRRGTGKYIEAFF. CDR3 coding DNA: TGCGCCAGCAGCCGTCGAGGGACAGGGAAATACATTGAAGCTTTCTTT.